What follows is one TCR beta chain and its context. The record originates from a study of T cells after yellow fever vaccination. The overall study: Where fractions had low cell numbers, libraries were prepared from them with the SMART-Seq v4 Ultra Low Input RNA kit.

This CDR3 is 14 amino acids long. Germline V CDR1 and CDR2: SGHAT, FQNNGV. Trimming took 3 bases from V and 5 from J, leaving 13 bases between them. 5'RACE template switching added a universal primer site and UMIs to TCR cDNA. In TCRdb, the 5' RACE reads were re-called with MiXCR into one record per CDR3 protein. The sample records around 360,000 distinct CDR3 sequences, around a tenth being singletons. This sample comprised PBMCs, obtained on the day of the first yellow fever vaccination. The V gene is TRBV11-2, the J gene TRBJ2-5, with D tentatively TRBD2 (6 bases). This receptor was taken from a man aged 18 to 30 who received the YFV17D yellow fever vaccine. The CDR3 spells CASSFDRGWETQYF. CDR3 DNA: TGTGCCAGCAGCTTCGACCGGGGGTGGGAGACCCAGTACTTC.